The present entry profiles one T cell receptor (beta chain) with its context. Clones were sequenced by immunoSEQ multiplex PCR, and TCRdb holds only the in-frame ones, with some missing. The sample lists under 350,000 clones, roughly 85% seen once, with 3.5% to 5.5% in the top ten. This record comes from a study of blood T cell repertoires in COVID-19. The CDR3 covers 14 residues. In germline, CDR1 is GTSNPN, CDR2 SVGIG (reference sequence). The V and J ends lost 0 bases and 6 bases, in that order; junction bases with no gene match: 8. This clonotype was sampled from a man aged 60-69 years who had recovered from COVID-19. Sequencing input: peripheral blood. The rearrangement uses TRBV30 and TRBJ2-7; 7 nucleotides align to TRBD2. CDR3 sequence reads: CAWSVGAGRVEQYF. DNA for the CDR3: TGTGCCTGGAGTGTTGGAGCGGGGCGCGTCGAGCAGTACTTC.